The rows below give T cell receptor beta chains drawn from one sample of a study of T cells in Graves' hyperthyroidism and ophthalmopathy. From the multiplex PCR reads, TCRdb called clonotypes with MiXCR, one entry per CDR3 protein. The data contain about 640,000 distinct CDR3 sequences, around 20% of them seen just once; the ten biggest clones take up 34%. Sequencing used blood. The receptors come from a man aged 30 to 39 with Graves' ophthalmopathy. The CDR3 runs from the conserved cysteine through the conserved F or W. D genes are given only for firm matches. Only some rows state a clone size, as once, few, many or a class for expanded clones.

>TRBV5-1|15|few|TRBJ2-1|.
CASSSQRTLSNEQFF
TGCGCCAGCAGCTCTCAACGAACACTTAGCAATGAGCAGTTCTTC
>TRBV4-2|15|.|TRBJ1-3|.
CASSQAVSSGNTIYF
TGTGCCAGCAGCCAAGCCGTGAGCTCTGGAAACACCATATATTTT
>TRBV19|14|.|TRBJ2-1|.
CASTSEEHRNEQFF
TGTGCCAGTACCTCCGAGGAACATCGGAATGAGCAGTTCTTC
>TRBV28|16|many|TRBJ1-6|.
CASSFRGSSYNSPLHF
TGTGCCAGCAGTTTCCGGGGAAGCTCCTATAATTCACCCCTCCACTTT
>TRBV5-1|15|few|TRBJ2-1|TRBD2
CASSPAGASYNEQFF
TGCGCCAGCAGCCCGGCGGGAGCCTCCTACAATGAGCAGTTCTTC
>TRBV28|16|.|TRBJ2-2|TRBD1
CASRQPGQGRPGELFF
TGTGCCAGCAGGCAACCGGGACAGGGGCGTCCCGGGGAGCTGTTTTTT
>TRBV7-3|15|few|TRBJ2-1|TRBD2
CASSTGTSGHNEQFF
TGTGCCAGCAGCACCGGGACTAGCGGCCACAATGAGCAGTTCTTC
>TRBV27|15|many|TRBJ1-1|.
CASRPGTKGNTEAFF
TGTGCCAGCAGACCAGGGACTAAGGGGAACACTGAAGCTTTCTTT
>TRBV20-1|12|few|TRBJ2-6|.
CSAGSGANVLTF
TGCAGTGCGGGCTCTGGGGCCAACGTCCTGACTTTC
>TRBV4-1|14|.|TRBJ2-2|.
CASSHPARSGELFF
TGCGCCAGCAGCCACCCCGCTCGGTCCGGGGAGCTGTTTTTT
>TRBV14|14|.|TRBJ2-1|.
CASSQESTYNEQFF
TGTGCCAGCAGCCAAGAGAGCACCTACAATGAGCAGTTCTTC
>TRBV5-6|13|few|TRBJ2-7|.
CASSLVWNYEQYF
TGTGCCAGCAGCTTGGTCTGGAACTACGAGCAGTACTTC
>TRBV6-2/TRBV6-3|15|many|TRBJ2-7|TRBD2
CASRSEREGLYEQYF
TGTGCCAGCAGATCAGAGCGGGAGGGCCTATACGAGCAGTACTTC
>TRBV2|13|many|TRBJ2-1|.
CASSVDRNNEQFF
TGTGCCAGCAGTGTCGACAGAAACAATGAGCAGTTCTTC
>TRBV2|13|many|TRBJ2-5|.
CASSDEGVETQYF
TGTGCCAGCAGTGATGAGGGAGTGGAGACCCAGTACTTC
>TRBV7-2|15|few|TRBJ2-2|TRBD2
CASSAAGLGSGELFF
TGTGCCAGCAGCGCAGCGGGACTAGGTTCCGGGGAGCTGTTTTTT
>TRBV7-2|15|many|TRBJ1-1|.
CASSSQGPQGTEAFF
TGTGCCAGCAGCTCCCAGGGCCCTCAGGGCACTGAAGCTTTCTTT
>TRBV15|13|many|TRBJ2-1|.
CATSRERDHEQFF
TGTGCCACCAGCAGAGAAAGGGATCATGAGCAGTTCTTC
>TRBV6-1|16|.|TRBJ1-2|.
CASRLWGAAANYGYTF
TGTGCCAGCAGACTATGGGGGGCCGCTGCTAACTATGGCTACACCTTC
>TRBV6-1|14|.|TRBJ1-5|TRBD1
CASGLTGGNQPQHF
TGTGCCAGCGGACTTACAGGGGGGAATCAGCCCCAGCATTTT
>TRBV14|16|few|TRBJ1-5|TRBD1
CASSLRQGTHNQPQHF
TGTGCCAGCAGCCTTAGACAGGGCACCCACAATCAGCCCCAGCATTTT
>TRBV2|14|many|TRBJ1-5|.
CASSERGGSQPQHF
TGTGCCAGCAGTGAACGGGGTGGGAGTCAGCCCCAGCATTTT
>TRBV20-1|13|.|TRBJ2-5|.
CSADGYIQETQYF
TGCAGTGCCGATGGATACATCCAAGAGACCCAGTACTTC
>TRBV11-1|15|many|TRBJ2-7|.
CASSLFPDRSYEQYF
TGTGCCAGCAGCTTATTTCCGGACAGATCCTACGAGCAGTACTTC
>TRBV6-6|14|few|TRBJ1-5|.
CASSYTGPGQPQHF
TGTGCCAGCAGTTACACCGGGCCAGGTCAGCCCCAGCATTTT
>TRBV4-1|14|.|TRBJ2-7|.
CASSQGREMNEQYF
TGCGCCAGCAGCCAAGGCCGGGAGATGAACGAGCAGTACTTC
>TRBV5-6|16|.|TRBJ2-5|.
CASSRGLAVEVKTQYF
TGTGCCAGCAGCAGGGGCCTAGCTGTTGAGGTAAAGACCCAGTACTTC
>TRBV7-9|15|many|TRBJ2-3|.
CASLQPGNPADTQYF
TGTGCCAGTTTACAACCGGGAAATCCGGCAGATACGCAGTATTTT